The 15 T cell receptor beta chains in this list originate from one sample, sequenced in a study of graft-versus-host responses after intestinal transplantation. These receptors lack a known antigen. Sequenced by immunoSEQ multiplex PCR; TCRdb stores in-frame clones only, minus some. The sample comprises 130,000 or so clones, just over 90% of which are singletons, and approximately 0.17% rests with the top ten. Sequenced material: unstimulated CD4+ T cells sorted from spleen or lymph node cells, taken before intestinal transplant. These receptors were taken from a human donor who received an intestinal transplant.

The chain links TRBV4-1 to TRBJ2-6; TRBD1 agrees at 8 bases. This CDR3 comprises 16 residues. Trimming took 2 bases from V and 3 from J; bases not matched to a gene: 3. CDR1 and CDR2 from the germline V gene are MGHRA and YSYEKL. The CDR3 sequence is CASSQTGGHGANVLTF. The CDR3 bases are TGCGCCAGCAGCCAAACAGGGGGGCATGGGGCCAACGTCCTGACTTTC.

This clone was counted once. The V gene is TRBV29-1, the J gene TRBJ2-7; the D is unclear. The CDR3 consists of 14 residues. Germline CDR1 and CDR2: SQVTM and ANQGSEA. Deletions cut 5 bases from V and 3 bases from J, with 17 bases between. CDR3 in amino acids: CSVSQQSLGYEQYF. CDR3 nucleotides: TGCAGCGTTTCCCAACAATCGCTCGGCTACGAGCAGTACTTC.

The chain carries TRBV7-7 and TRBJ2-5, with TRBD1 identical over 7 bases. The better agreement between TRBJ2-7 and the DNA end casts doubt on the J call. The CDR3 runs to 15 residues. Germline-derived CDR1 and CDR2 are SSHAT and FNYEAQ (reference sequence). CDR3 sequence reads: CASSLRQGAPYEQYF. The CDR3 DNA is TGTGCCAGCAGCTTACGACAGGGCGCTCCCTACGAGCAGTACTTC.

The rearrangement links TRBV5-1 to TRBJ1-1, with TRBD1 matching 8 bases. Germline assignment: CDR1 SGHRS and CDR2 YFSETQ. CDR3 length: 14 amino acids. V shed 4 bases and J 7 bases; nucleotides not matched to a gene: 9. This chain's CDR3 is CASSARQGMVEAFF. The CDR3 DNA reads as TGCGCCAGCAGCGCCCGACAGGGGATGGTTGAAGCTTTCTTT. Full variable domain (outside the CDR3, taken from reference TRBV5-1 and TRBJ1-1): KAGVTQTPRYLIKTRGQQVTLSCSPISGHRSVSWYQQTPGQGLQFLFEYFSETQRNKGNFPGRFSGRQFSNSRSEMNVSTLELGDSALYLCASSARQGMVEAFFGQGTRLTVV.

The J gene is TRBJ2-2, the V gene TRBV6-1, with no clear D. CDR1 MNHNS and CDR2 SASEGT come from the germline V gene. The CDR3 spans 13 residues. V was cut by 0 bases and J by 6 bases, with 5 bases left in between. The CDR3 sequence: CASSEALPGELFF. CDR3 in DNA: TGTGCCAGCAGTGAAGCGCTTCCCGGGGAGCTGTTTTTT.

The chain employs TRBV2 and TRBJ2-1; D is ambiguous. The CDR3 is 15 residues long. V dropped 6 bases and J dropped 0 bases, with 12 bases sitting between them. The germline CDR1 and CDR2 sequences are SNHLY and FYNNEI. CDR3 DNA sequence: TGTGCCAGCAGGTTACTCGCAAGCTCCTACAATGAGCAGTTCTTC. This translates into CASRLLASSYNEQFF.

This clone has only one observation. The rearrangement links TRBV11-2 to TRBJ1-3; 7 bases line up with TRBD1. Germline V lookup: CDR1 SGHAT, CDR2 FQNNGV. The CDR3 is made up of 15 amino acids. Trimming cost V 5 bases and J 1 base; bases outside gene matches: 5. The CDR3: CASSPTTGSGNTIYF. The DNA for the CDR3 is TGTGCCAGCAGCCCGACGACAGGGTCTGGAAACACCATATATTTT.

This chain joins TRBV5-1 and TRBJ2-2; D is unresolved. Germline values: CDR1 SGHRS, CDR2 YFSETQ. V lost 7 bases and J lost 1, with 2 bases in between. The CDR3 has 11 amino acids. The CDR3 region is CASGNTGELFF. The CDR3 nucleotides are TGCGCCAGCGGGAACACCGGGGAGCTGTTTTTT. Full variable domain (outside the CDR3, taken from reference TRBV5-1 and TRBJ2-2): KAGVTQTPRYLIKTRGQQVTLSCSPISGHRSVSWYQQTPGQGLQFLFEYFSETQRNKGNFPGRFSGRQFSNSRSEMNVSTLELGDSALYLCASGNTGELFFGEGSRLTVL.

The chain links TRBV18 to TRBJ2-7; TRBD2 matches 8 bases. Per germline, CDR1 KGHSH and CDR2 LQKENI. The J segment lost 4 bases and the V segment lost 5 bases, leaving 10 bases of the junction unmatched. This CDR3 is built from 15 residues. CDR3 loop: CASSTLGTSVYEQYF. CDR3 DNA sequence: TGTGCCAGCTCAACTCTAGGGACTAGTGTGTACGAGCAGTACTTC.

The chain joins TRBV13 to TRBJ1-4, with D perhaps matching TRBD1 (5 bases). Germline lookup yields CDR1 PRHDT and CDR2 FYEKMQ (reference sequence). The CDR3 length is 14 residues. Trimming removed 7 bases at V and 6 bases at J, with 15 bases between. The CDR3 reads CASTYGTGHEKLFF. The CDR3, as DNA: TGTGCCAGCACTTACGGGACCGGTCATGAAAAACTGTTTTTT.

The chain recombines TRBV2 with TRBJ1-3, with D perhaps TRBD1 (5 bases). The length of the CDR3 is 16 residues. Germline CDR1 is SNHLY and CDR2 is FYNNEI. The germline V and J ends were trimmed by 8 bases and 0 bases, with 17 bases remaining between them. The CDR3 protein is CASGGRARYSGNTIYF. CDR3 in DNA: TGTGCCAGCGGGGGACGGGCCAGATACTCTGGAAACACCATATATTTT.

This chain connects TRBV6-5 to TRBJ1-6; D is perhaps TRBD1 (6 bases). This CDR3 is 14 amino acids long. The V gene's germline CDR1 is MNHEY and CDR2 SVGAGI. V was clipped by 4 bases and J by 7 bases, with 11 bases between them. Here the CDR3 DNA reads TGTGCCAGCAGTTTACAGGGTTGGAATTCACCCCTCCACTTT. This sequence encodes CASSLQGWNSPLHF.

Here the CDR3 reads CASSLGSDNEQFF. CDR3 sequence (DNA): TGCGCCAGCAGCTTGGGATCTGACAATGAGCAGTTCTTC. V is TRBV5-1 and J is TRBJ2-1; D is unresolved. V was cut by 0 bases and J by 5 bases, with 6 bases left in between. Germline V lookup: CDR1 SGHRS, CDR2 YFSETQ. The CDR3 consists of 13 residues.

The chain recombines TRBV5-4 with TRBJ1-5, with D uncertain. CDR1 and CDR2 from the germline V gene are SGHNT and YYREEE (reference sequence). The CDR3 is made up of 13 amino acids. V was cut by 3 bases and J by 4 bases, with 8 bases left in between. CDR3 sequence: CASSSGENQPQHF. CDR3 in DNA: TGTGCCAGCAGCTCGGGAGAAAATCAGCCCCAGCATTTT.

This clone was detected only a few times. The chain has TRBV28 and TRBJ1-6; 7 bases align to TRBD1. Germline CDR1 reads MDHEN; CDR2 reads SYDVKM. V was pared by 3 bases and J by 7 bases, with 6 bases of the junction left unmatched. This CDR3 comprises 15 residues. For the CDR3, the DNA is TGTGCCAGCAGTTTCACAGGGGCAGTCAATTCACCCCTCCACTTT. The encoded protein is CASSFTGAVNSPLHF.